This TCR beta chain was obtained from a study of blood T cell repertoires in COVID-19. The CDR3 contains 15 residues. Germline V CDR1 and CDR2: MDHEN, SYDVKM. Trimming took 0 bases from V and 5 from J; bases not matched to a gene: 4. Some clones are missing from TCRdb's copy, which holds only in-frame ones; the method was immunoSEQ multiplex PCR. The sample lists around 130,000 clones, 84% occurring once. Sequencing was carried out using PBMCs or T cells enriched from blood (not recorded which). This TCR was recovered from a woman in her twenties or thirties who had recovered from COVID-19. J is TRBJ2-1 and V is TRBV28, with TRBD2 matching over 7 bases. CDR3 DNA: TGTGCCAGCAGTTTATGGTCAGCGGGAAACAATGAGCAGTTCTTC. Its protein product is CASSLWSAGNNEQFF.